The rows below give T cell receptor beta chains drawn from one sample of a study of cytomegalovirus exposure and HLA in healthy donors. Here immunoSEQ multiplex PCR was the method, and the copy in TCRdb shows in-frame clones only, minus some. Here the sample spans fewer than 250,000 clones, about 83% being singletons. The sequencing input was PBMCs. These receptors were obtained from a girl aged 5-17 years in good health and CMV-seronegative. Each CDR3 is given without its conserved first and last residue. Each record gives: V gene, J gene, clone size, CDR3 protein. A clone size is listed for some rows: how often the clone was seen (once, few, many), or a class if it is expanded.

V gene: TRBV5-4; J gene: TRBJ2-1; clone size: -; CDR3 protein: ASSLGTGGDEQF
V gene: TRBV11-2; J gene: TRBJ2-2; clone size: -; CDR3 protein: ASSSRPGGDTGELF
V gene: TRBV29-1; J gene: TRBJ1-2; clone size: -; CDR3 protein: SVEAGGTNYGYT
V gene: TRBV7-9; J gene: TRBJ2-7; clone size: -; CDR3 protein: ASSRGTGGVSYEQY
V gene: TRBV7-7; J gene: TRBJ2-5; clone size: -; CDR3 protein: ASSQGAGGSQETQY
V gene: TRBV14; J gene: TRBJ1-2; clone size: -; CDR3 protein: ASSQVTGFFGYT
V gene: TRBV7-9; J gene: TRBJ1-1; clone size: few; CDR3 protein: ASSHGQFMNTEAF
V gene: TRBV7-9; J gene: TRBJ1-1; clone size: few; CDR3 protein: ASRFTGATEAF
V gene: TRBV7-9; J gene: TRBJ1-6; clone size: -; CDR3 protein: ASSSQVAFSDGVGSPLH
V gene: TRBV30; J gene: TRBJ2-4; clone size: -; CDR3 protein: AWSVRVGGATKNIQY
V gene: TRBV5-8; J gene: TRBJ2-4; clone size: -; CDR3 protein: ASSLLGRGPNIQY
V gene: TRBV6-8; J gene: TRBJ2-7; clone size: once; CDR3 protein: ASSYSLPRHRDNSYEQY
V gene: TRBV4-2; J gene: TRBJ2-1; clone size: -; CDR3 protein: ASSQPSRGEQF
V gene: TRBV6-5; J gene: TRBJ2-1; clone size: -; CDR3 protein: ASSYQSYNEQF
V gene: TRBV29-1; J gene: TRBJ2-1; clone size: -; CDR3 protein: SVEDLLAGEYNEQF
V gene: TRBV19; J gene: TRBJ1-4; clone size: -; CDR3 protein: ASRMIDRVNEKLF
V gene: TRBV9; J gene: TRBJ1-3; clone size: -; CDR3 protein: ASSVDPLSSGNTIY
V gene: TRBV20-1; J gene: TRBJ1-2; clone size: -; CDR3 protein: SAPSGYGYT
V gene: TRBV2; J gene: TRBJ1-1; clone size: few; CDR3 protein: VWGRENTEAF
V gene: TRBV2; J gene: TRBJ2-3; clone size: -; CDR3 protein: ASRGGGRNTDTQY
V gene: TRBV5-4; J gene: TRBJ2-5; clone size: -; CDR3 protein: ASSFLGLAGGRQETQY
V gene: TRBV6-5; J gene: TRBJ1-4; clone size: -; CDR3 protein: AGSYEVVGQGGKLF
V gene: TRBV10-3; J gene: TRBJ1-5; clone size: many; CDR3 protein: AISAQGDSNQPQH
V gene: TRBV6-4; J gene: TRBJ2-3; clone size: once; CDR3 protein: ASSEVGTGADTQY
V gene: TRBV7-8; J gene: TRBJ2-7; clone size: -; CDR3 protein: ASSRQGNSYEQY
V gene: TRBV27; J gene: TRBJ2-4; clone size: once; CDR3 protein: ASSPGQGANIQY
V gene: TRBV27; J gene: TRBJ1-1; clone size: -; CDR3 protein: ALGQGPGAF
V gene: TRBV27; J gene: TRBJ1-1; clone size: -; CDR3 protein: ASSLSAQISNTEAF
V gene: TRBV15; J gene: TRBJ2-7; clone size: once; CDR3 protein: ATSRQPTGAGYEQY
V gene: TRBV15; J gene: TRBJ1-3; clone size: -; CDR3 protein: ATSRGDKGNTIY
V gene: TRBV28; J gene: TRBJ1-5; clone size: -; CDR3 protein: ASSSTRSGGQDYSNQPQH
V gene: TRBV18; J gene: TRBJ2-7; clone size: -; CDR3 protein: ASSPVTGNSYEQY
V gene: TRBV6-1; J gene: TRBJ2-7; clone size: once; CDR3 protein: ASRGLAGGREQY
V gene: TRBV7-9; J gene: TRBJ1-6; clone size: -; CDR3 protein: ASSRIDRGLALH
V gene: TRBV19; J gene: TRBJ1-1; clone size: -; CDR3 protein: ASSVGAYTEAF
V gene: TRBV27; J gene: TRBJ1-4; clone size: -; CDR3 protein: ASSLGGGREKLF
V gene: TRBV9; J gene: TRBJ1-2; clone size: -; CDR3 protein: ASSGTGYGYT
V gene: TRBV7-3; J gene: TRBJ2-7; clone size: -; CDR3 protein: ASSHPGQGIYEQY
V gene: TRBV18; J gene: TRBJ2-3; clone size: -; CDR3 protein: ASSPNFAAATDTQY
V gene: TRBV14; J gene: TRBJ2-3; clone size: -; CDR3 protein: ASSPAFLLAGDPDTQY
V gene: TRBV28; J gene: TRBJ2-5; clone size: -; CDR3 protein: ASSPLVGPERRLETQY
V gene: TRBV4-2; J gene: TRBJ2-7; clone size: -; CDR3 protein: ASSQVSEAYEQY
V gene: TRBV5-6; J gene: TRBJ2-5; clone size: -; CDR3 protein: ASSLSGGRRETQY
V gene: TRBV5-1; J gene: TRBJ1-1; clone size: -; CDR3 protein: ASSLPQGNTEAF
V gene: TRBV5-1; J gene: TRBJ1-2; clone size: -; CDR3 protein: ASSLALWVRGWYGYT
V gene: TRBV15; J gene: TRBJ2-3; clone size: -; CDR3 protein: ATSRDLTDTQY
V gene: TRBV29-1; J gene: TRBJ2-1; clone size: -; CDR3 protein: SVDRVARSYNEQF
V gene: TRBV5-1; J gene: TRBJ1-4; clone size: -; CDR3 protein: ASSPRSVNEKLF
V gene: TRBV28; J gene: TRBJ2-3; clone size: -; CDR3 protein: ASSLSGSAYDTQY
V gene: TRBV5-1; J gene: TRBJ2-3; clone size: -; CDR3 protein: ASSLGQSTDTQY
V gene: TRBV2; J gene: TRBJ2-3; clone size: -; CDR3 protein: ASSSNSGRDTQY
V gene: TRBV18; J gene: TRBJ2-4; clone size: -; CDR3 protein: ASSPPDTRNIQY
V gene: TRBV9; J gene: TRBJ1-3; clone size: -; CDR3 protein: ASSSAHPGQGSGNTIY